A single sample gave rise to the 24 T cell receptor beta chains below, sequenced in a study of CD8 T cells in cerebrospinal fluid in Alzheimer's disease. No DNA is given; TCRdb re-called the 10x single-cell sequencing reads and lists each CDR3 protein once. This repertoire includes hundreds of distinct CDR3 sequences. Sequencing was done on a sample of cerebrospinal fluid. These receptor sequences come from a human donor with Parkinson's disease.

This clonotype is identified as large from frequency. The V call is TRBV12-5, the J call TRBJ2-1; TCRdb lists TRBD1, though no DNA is available to test this call. The CDR3 contains 14 residues. Germline V gene lookup returns CDR1 LGHNT and CDR2 FRNRAP. The CDR3 region is CASGLGDRNNEQFF.

According to its frequency, this clonotype is medium-sized (0.01 to 0.1%). Here the CDR3 reads CASSPDWGTGNTIYF. This chain links TRBV4-1 with TRBJ1-3; TCRdb names TRBD1, which stays unverified in the absence of DNA. This CDR3 spans 15 amino acids. Germline V lookup: CDR1 MGHRA, CDR2 YSYEKL.

Its frequency marks this clonotype as large (0.1 to 1%). The rearrangement uses TRBV25-1 and TRBJ2-3; the TCRdb call, TRBD1, lacks DNA for checking. The CDR3 is 15 amino acids. In germline, CDR1 is MGHDK, CDR2 SYGVNS. The CDR3 loop reads CASSAQGSGIHTQYF.

This clonotype is called medium-sized (0.01 to 0.1%) based on its frequency. The gene calls are TRBV18 and TRBJ2-7; the D gene TCRdb calls, TRBD1, cannot be checked with no DNA. This CDR3 is built from 13 residues. Germline lookup yields CDR1 KGHSH and CDR2 LQKENI. The CDR3 protein is CASSPTPRQEQYF.

This clonotype registers medium-sized by frequency. The chain joins TRBV19 to TRBJ1-1; the D gene TCRdb calls, TRBD1, cannot be checked with no DNA. CDR3 size: 15 residues. Germline V gene sequence: CDR1 LNHDA, CDR2 SQIVND (reference sequence). CDR3 loop: CASSIGQGWPTEAFF.

This clonotype is deemed medium-sized (0.01 to 0.1%) by its frequency. The J gene is TRBJ2-5, the V gene TRBV2. The CDR3 covers 13 residues. Germline V gives CDR1 SNHLY, CDR2 FYNNEI. Here the CDR3 reads CASSEIGKKTQYF.

This clonotype ranks as medium-sized in terms of frequency. This chain links TRBV11-2 with TRBJ1-6; TCRdb reports TRBD1, a call that lacks DNA to check it against. Germline-derived CDR1 and CDR2 are SGHAT and FQNNGV. The CDR3 is made up of 14 amino acids. The CDR3 spells CASSYAQGISPLHF.

Considering frequency, this clonotype is medium-sized (0.01 to 0.1%). CDR3: CASSLASGTYNEQFF. V gene TRBV5-5 combines with J gene TRBJ2-1; TCRdb's D gene call, TRBD2, goes unchecked for lack of DNA. CDR3 length: 15 residues. The germline gives CDR1 SGHKS, CDR2 YYEKEE (reference sequence).

Frequency places this clonotype as medium-sized (0.01 to 0.1%). V gene TRBV20-1 combines with J gene TRBJ2-6; no DNA is available, so the TRBD2 call from TCRdb remains unchecked. The CDR3 runs 18 residues. CDR1 DFQATT and CDR2 SNEGSKA come from the germline V gene (reference sequence). The CDR3 sequence: CSARDVAGSGSGANVLTF.

This clonotype registers medium-sized by frequency. The V gene is TRBV6-5, the J gene TRBJ2-5; the D call of TRBD1 rests on TCRdb alone, since no DNA is present to check it. CDR3 size: 16 residues. Germline V gene data show CDR1 as MNHEY and CDR2 as SVGAGI. The CDR3 loop reads CASSWGVGGAQETQYF.

According to its frequency, this clonotype is large (0.1 to 1%). V gene TRBV9 combines with J gene TRBJ2-7; TCRdb lists TRBD1, though no DNA is available to test this call. The CDR3 is 14 residues long. The germline gives CDR1 SGDLS, CDR2 YYNGEE. The CDR3: CASSARTGPYEQYF. Drawing the rest from reference TRBV9 and TRBJ2-7, the complete variable domain is DSGVTQTPKHLITATGQRVTLRCSPRSGDLSVYWYQQSLDQGLQFLIQYYNGEERAKGNILERFSAQQFPDLHSELNLSSLELGDSALYFCASSARTGPYEQYFGPGTRLTVT.

By frequency, this clonotype is medium-sized. This chain links TRBV20-1 with TRBJ2-2. This CDR3 comprises 14 residues. Germline V gene lookup returns CDR1 DFQATT and CDR2 SNEGSKA (reference sequence). This CDR3 reads CSARDFRVTGELFF.

According to its frequency, this clonotype is medium-sized (0.01 to 0.1%). The chain employs TRBV6-2 or TRBV6-3 and TRBJ2-7; TCRdb picks TRBD1, but there is no DNA to check that call. The germline V gene has CDR1 MNHEY and CDR2 SVGEGT. The CDR3 runs 13 residues. The CDR3: CASNRDSTYEQYF.

This clonotype counts as large (0.1 to 1%) by frequency. The CDR3 loop reads CASSYAGDGEQYF. The gene calls are TRBV6-5 and TRBJ2-7; TCRdb proposes TRBD1, but this gene call is untestable without DNA. CDR3 size: 13 residues. CDR1 is MNHEY and CDR2 is SVGAGI in the germline V gene.

This clonotype is labeled large based on frequency. The CDR3 sequence is CASSVIGQSPDTQYF. The rearrangement links TRBV9 to TRBJ2-3; there is no DNA to check the TCRdb D call of TRBD1. The CDR3 covers 15 residues. CDR1 and CDR2 from the germline V gene are SGDLS and YYNGEE.

The CDR3 sequence: CASTNQETQYF. V and J are TRBV5-1 and TRBJ2-5. The CDR3 sequence is 11 residues long. From germline, CDR1 is SGHRS and CDR2 YFSETQ.

This clonotype is labeled large based on frequency. The CDR3 loop is CASSSDRGNEQFF. This chain uses TRBV11-1 with TRBJ2-1; no DNA is available, so the TRBD1 call from TCRdb remains unchecked. The CDR3 extends over 13 amino acids. Germline V gene sequence: CDR1 SGHAT, CDR2 FQDESV (reference sequence).

This clonotype is deemed large by its frequency. J is TRBJ2-7 and V is TRBV5-1; lacking DNA, the TRBD2 call made by TCRdb goes unchecked. The CDR3 spans 14 residues. The germline CDR1 and CDR2 sequences are SGHRS and YFSETQ. The CDR3 reads CASSTGTSGYEQYF.

Its frequency marks this clonotype as medium-sized (0.01 to 0.1%). This chain uses TRBV20-1 with TRBJ1-5; absent DNA, TCRdb's TRBD1 call cannot be checked. Germline V gene lookup returns CDR1 DFQATT and CDR2 SNEGSKA (reference sequence). CDR3 size: 16 residues. The CDR3 sequence: CSVRGTGGEINQPQHF.

By frequency, this clonotype registers large. The rearrangement links TRBV7-2 to TRBJ1-3. There are 13 residues in the CDR3. The V gene's germline CDR1 is SGHTA and CDR2 FQGNSA. CDR3 sequence reads: CATGLDSGNTIYF.

By frequency, this clonotype registers medium-sized. This CDR3 reads CASSSSNTGELFF. This chain joins TRBV27 and TRBJ2-2. Germline CDR1 MNHEY, CDR2 SMNVEV (reference sequence). This CDR3 is 13 amino acids long.

Judged by frequency, this clonotype is medium-sized. V usage is TRBV7-9 and J usage is TRBJ2-5; TCRdb gives TRBD2 as the D gene, but with no DNA this cannot be confirmed. CDR3 length equals 15 residues. The germline gives CDR1 SEHNR, CDR2 FQNEAQ (reference sequence). CDR3 protein: CASSLALGGGETQYF.

This clonotype is large (0.1 to 1%) by frequency. The chain couples TRBV28 to TRBJ2-5; the TCRdb call, TRBD2, lacks DNA for checking. The length of the CDR3 is 15 residues. CDR1 and CDR2 from the germline V gene are MDHEN and SYDVKM. The CDR3 loop is CASSFGSGVAETQYF.

This clonotype ranks as medium-sized in terms of frequency. The gene calls are TRBV6-2 or TRBV6-3 and TRBJ1-1. The length of the CDR3 is 16 residues. Per the germline V gene, CDR1 is MNHEY and CDR2 is SVGEGT. The CDR3 loop is CASSPELGGGATEAFF.